This TCR beta chain was sequenced during a study of blood T cell repertoires in COVID-19. Study-wide context: Some COVID-19 samples were acute and others convalescent; all came from the United States, Italy and Spain.

The V gene's germline CDR1 is MDHEN and CDR2 SYDVKM. With 10 bases clipped from V and 3 bases from J, the junction kept 15 bases outside the gene matches. The CDR3 covers 16 residues. Under the authors' procedure: Reference gene primers were amplified, and this amplification served to estimate nucleated cell counts. The method was immunoSEQ multiplex PCR; TCRdb's version includes in-frame clones alone and lacks a portion of them. The DNA was the basis for D and trimming; V, J and clone size are from that table. Of 200,000 to 300,000 clones listed, 75% to 95% are singletons. The TCR was taken from a person aged 18 to 30 with COVID-19, enrolled during active disease. This chain connects TRBV28 to TRBJ2-3; 8 bases align to TRBD1. Sequencing was done on a sample of peripheral blood. The CDR3 reads CAIQGSRQGRTDTQYF. CDR3 DNA: TGTGCCATTCAAGGCAGCCGACAGGGGAGGACAGATACGCAGTATTTT.